Listed below are T cell receptor beta chains from one sample, sequenced in a study of cytomegalovirus exposure and HLA in healthy donors. Some clones are missing from TCRdb's copy, which holds only in-frame ones; the method was immunoSEQ multiplex PCR. The data show 200,000 to 300,000 clones, with around four fifths seen just once and about 2% held by the top ten. Sequencing was performed on PBMCs. These receptors all stem from a woman aged 35 to 49 in good health and CMV-seropositive. The CDR3 runs from the conserved cysteine through the conserved F or W. The D gene is left open where the match is weak. For some rows the clone size is stated as once, few or many, or as a class when expanded; others skip it.

J gene	V gene	clone size	D gene	CDR3 protein	CDR3 DNA
TRBJ1-4	TRBV6-6	once	TRBD1	CASSYRGPEKLFF	TGTGCCAGCAGTTACAGGGGGCCTGAAAAACTGTTTTTT
TRBJ2-2	TRBV6-1	.	TRBD2	CASSQALGTSVTGELFF	TGTGCCAGCAGTCAAGCTCTCGGGACTAGCGTCACCGGGGAGCTGTTTTTT
TRBJ2-7	TRBV19	few	.	CASSIAGEAYEQYF	TGTGCCAGTAGTATAGCTGGGGAGGCCTACGAGCAGTACTTC
TRBJ2-2	TRBV5-6	.	TRBD2	CASSWDRGAGELFF	TGTGCCAGCAGCTGGGACCGGGGGGCCGGGGAGCTGTTTTTT
TRBJ1-1	TRBV7-9	few	.	CASSLERNTEAFF	TGTGCCAGCAGCTTAGAGCGGAACACTGAAGCTTTCTTT
TRBJ2-7	TRBV6-1	.	TRBD2	CASSDVATSNYEQYF	TGTGCCAGCAGTGATGTCGCGACTAGCAACTACGAGCAGTACTTC
TRBJ2-5	TRBV2	.	TRBD2	CASRASGAIQETQYF	TGTGCCAGCAGGGCAAGCGGGGCAATCCAAGAGACCCAGTACTTC
TRBJ2-7	TRBV5-6	.	.	CASRLAGRNEQYF	TGTGCCAGCAGGCTGGCAGGGAGGAACGAGCAGTACTTC
TRBJ2-1	TRBV5-6	.	.	CASSLVGRRDNEQFF	TGTGCCAGCAGCTTGGTTGGGCGGCGGGACAATGAGCAGTTCTTC
TRBJ2-7	TRBV2	.	TRBD1	CASSNGQAYEQYF	TGTGCCAGCAGTAACGGACAGGCCTACGAGCAGTACTTC
TRBJ1-2	TRBV6-6	.	TRBD1	CASSYGAGGNYGYTF	TGTGCCAGCAGTTACGGAGCAGGGGGCAACTATGGCTACACCTTC
TRBJ2-1	TRBV10-3	.	TRBD2	CAISSQLSPTSDEQFF	TGTGCCATCAGTTCCCAACTGAGCCCGACTAGCGATGAGCAGTTCTTC
TRBJ2-5	TRBV30	few	.	CAWSVHDIRYQETQYF	TGTGCCTGGAGTGTACATGACATCCGGTACCAAGAGACCCAGTACTTC
TRBJ1-5	TRBV7-2	.	.	CASSPHMGGIQPQHF	TGTGCCAGCAGCCCCCATATGGGGGGAATTCAGCCCCAGCATTTT
TRBJ1-2	TRBV7-2	once	TRBD1	CASSAIQGTYGYTF	TGTGCCAGCAGCGCAATACAGGGGACCTATGGCTACACCTTC
TRBJ2-3	TRBV25-1	.	TRBD2	CASSEKLAGVADTQYF	TGTGCCAGCAGTGAAAAACTAGCGGGAGTAGCAGATACGCAGTATTTT
TRBJ2-5	TRBV7-2	.	.	CASSLGWRGETQYF	TGTGCCAGCAGCTTAGGGTGGCGAGGGGAGACCCAGTACTTC
TRBJ2-3	TRBV27	.	TRBD1	CASSSLTGGSDTQYF	TGTGCCAGCAGTTCCTTAACAGGGGGCTCAGATACGCAGTATTTT
TRBJ2-2	TRBV19	.	.	CASSMTDNTGELFF	TGTGCCAGTAGTATGACAGATAACACCGGGGAGCTGTTTTTT
TRBJ2-1	TRBV13	few	TRBD2	CASSLSGERNEQFF	TGTGCCAGCAGTCTTAGCGGGGAGCGTAATGAGCAGTTCTTC
TRBJ2-7	TRBV28	once	TRBD1	CASSSQGPTYEQYF	TGTGCCAGCAGTTCACAGGGGCCTACCTACGAGCAGTACTTC
TRBJ1-1	TRBV30	.	.	CAWSGHSGAEAFF	TGTGCCTGGAGTGGCCACTCGGGGGCTGAAGCTTTCTTT
TRBJ2-1	TRBV5-1	.	.	CASSLGVGGSGVEQFF	TGCGCCAGCAGCTTGGGGGTCGGAGGCTCGGGAGTGGAGCAGTTCTTC
TRBJ2-3	TRBV4-3	.	TRBD2	CASSQMPPRGGDTQYF	TGCGCCAGCAGCCAAATGCCCCCCCGGGGGGGGGATACGCAGTATTTT